Listed here are 12 T cell receptor beta chains from one sample, sequenced in a study of blood T cell repertoires in COVID-19 (dated by TCRdb to the early 2020s). The library was produced with the immunoSEQ multiplex PCR assay. The table comes from immuneACCESS by way of TCRdb, which keeps in-frame sequences with V and J called. Part of the clones is missing from these tables; in studies checked, under half for an unresolved V gene and the rest for unknown reasons. This sample has 200,000 to 250,000 clones in its table, and approximately 80% of those were observed once. About 10% of the sample is in the top ten clones. The sample comprised peripheral blood. The source of these receptors is a woman older than 75 with acute or convalescent COVID-19.

This clone turned up a few times. This rearrangement joins TRBV3-1 (or the pseudogene TRBV3-2) to TRBJ1-1; 7 nucleotides align to TRBD1. In germline, CDR1 is LGHDT, CDR2 YNNKEL (reference sequence). This CDR3 contains 13 residues. The trim removed 4 bases at V and 4 bases at J, leaving 3 bases unmatched. In nucleotides, the CDR3 is TGTGCCAGCAGCCTTTGGACAGGCACTGAAGCTTTCTTT. This codes for CASSLWTGTEAFF.

This clone was detected a few times. The chain employs TRBV19 and TRBJ1-1; D call uncertain. CDR3 length: 14 amino acids. CDR1 and CDR2 from the germline V gene are LNHDA and SQIVND (reference sequence). Trimming pared 5 bases from V and 0 bases from J, leaving 10 bases between. CDR3 nucleotides: TGTGCCAGTAGTGAACGGGAGATGAACACTGAAGCTTTCTTT. Translating gives CASSEREMNTEAFF. Full variable domain (missing parts from reference TRBV19 and TRBJ1-1): DGGITQSPKYLFRKEGQNVTLSCEQNLNHDAMYWYRQDPGQGLRLIYYSQIVNDFQKGDIAEGYSVSREKKESFPLTVTSAQKNPTAFYLCASSEREMNTEAFFGQGTRLTVV.

The gene calls are TRBV28 and TRBJ2-7; 7 positions match TRBD2. The CDR3 has 15 amino acids. Germline CDR1 is MDHEN and CDR2 is SYDVKM. V gave up 5 bases and J gave up 0 bases; unmatched junction bases: 7. The CDR3 protein is CASSQLAESSYEQYF. CDR3 coding DNA: TGTGCCAGCAGTCAGCTAGCGGAGAGCTCCTACGAGCAGTACTTC.

The CDR3 protein is CASSPPGYNEQFF. In nucleotides, the CDR3 is TGTGCCAGCTCACCACCCGGGTATAATGAGCAGTTCTTC. The chain employs TRBV18 and TRBJ2-1; D remains ambiguous. V shed 0 bases and J shed 7 bases, with 7 bases lying between them. This CDR3 comprises 13 residues. Germline loops: CDR1 KGHSH, CDR2 LQKENI.

This rearrangement joins TRBV7-6 to TRBJ2-1; 12 bases are a match to TRBD2. J was trimmed by 7 bases and V by 5 bases; bases with no gene match: 9. CDR1 and CDR2 from the germline V gene are SGHVS and FNYEAQ. The CDR3 is 16 residues long. The CDR3 region is CASSLLTSGRLNEQFF. Here the CDR3 DNA reads TGTGCCAGCAGCCTACTTACTAGCGGGAGGCTAAATGAGCAGTTCTTC.

This clone has just one count. The V and J genes are TRBV14 and TRBJ1-2; 10 positions agree with TRBD1. CDR1 and CDR2 from the germline V gene are SGHDN and FVKESK. This CDR3 region has 15 residues. With 2 bases clipped from V and 6 bases from J, the junction kept 6 bases outside the gene matches. As DNA, the CDR3 is TGTGCCAGCAGCCAACGCGGGACAGGGGCCCATGGCTACACCTTC. Translation: CASSQRGTGAHGYTF.

CDR3 coding DNA: TGTGCCAGCAGTGCGAGGACAGGGATCAAAAACATTCAGTACTTC. Translation gives CASSARTGIKNIQYF. J is TRBJ2-4 and V is TRBV27; 8 bases match TRBD1. The CDR3 contains 15 residues. With V trimmed by 5 bases and J by 3 bases, 6 bases remained unmatched. Germline V gene sequence: CDR1 MNHEY, CDR2 SMNVEV (reference sequence).

The chain uses TRBV7-9 and TRBJ2-2; D possibly corresponds to TRBD2 (5 bases). With 2 bases removed from V and 4 bases from J, the gap between germline ends came to 14 bases. The CDR3 sequence is 16 residues long. CDR1 SEHNR and CDR2 FQNEAQ come from the germline V gene (reference sequence). The CDR3 reads CASSLLGRGITGELFF. The DNA of the CDR3 is TGTGCCAGCAGCTTATTAGGAAGAGGGATCACCGGGGAGCTGTTTTTT.

This CDR3 is CASSRSGSGETQYF. The CDR3 nucleotides are TGTGCCAGCAGCCGTAGCGGGAGTGGAGAGACCCAGTACTTC. The chain has TRBV7-6 and TRBJ2-5, with TRBD2 identical over 9 bases. The CDR3 runs 14 residues. CDR1 and CDR2 from the germline V gene are SGHVS and FNYEAQ. J was trimmed by 4 bases and V by 5 bases; bases with no gene match: 5. The full variable domain, in which reference TRBV7-6 and TRBJ2-5 provide the parts outside the CDR3, is GAGVSQSPRYKVTKRGQDVALRCDPISGHVSLYWYRQALGQGPEFLTYFNYEAQQDKSGLPNDRFSAERPEGSISTLTIQRTEQRDSAMYRCASSRSGSGETQYFGPGTRLLVL.

With respect to this clone: Other DNA sequences of this sample code for an identical CDR3. The gene calls are TRBV7-3 and TRBJ1-1; possibly TRBD1 for D (6 bases). This CDR3 has 13 amino acids. The germline V gene encodes CDR1 SGHTA and CDR2 FQGTGA. V was clipped by 5 bases and J by 5 bases, with 12 bases between them. The DNA of the CDR3 is TGTGCCAGCAGCCCCCAGGGGATTACTGAAGCTTTCTTT. Translation: CASSPQGITEAFF.

This clone was detected only once. This chain links TRBV30 with TRBJ1-2, with 7 bases that match TRBD1. The CDR3 covers 14 residues. CDR1 is GTSNPN and CDR2 is SVGIG in the germline V gene (reference sequence). Trimming at V came to 7 bases and at J to 0 bases, leaving 8 bases not matched to a gene. CDR3 sequence reads: CASTEGAANYGYTF. For the CDR3, the DNA is TGTGCCTCGACTGAGGGGGCAGCTAACTATGGCTACACCTTC.

This chain connects TRBV5-6 to TRBJ2-3; possible D gene TRBD1, 6 bases. V lost 3 bases, J lost 2 bases, and 10 bases lay in between. Germline-derived CDR1 and CDR2 are SGHDT and YYEEEE. The CDR3 runs to 14 residues. The CDR3 DNA reads TGTGCCAGCAGCTCCGGGACAACCACAGATACGCAGTATTTT. Protein product: CASSSGTTTDTQYF.